This is a list of T cell receptor beta chains from one sample in a study of blood T cell repertoires in COVID-19. TCRdb's copy holds only in-frame clones and misses some; the assay was immunoSEQ multiplex PCR. The table shows 200,000 to 250,000 clones, with about 88% occurring only once. Sequenced input: PBMCs or T cells enriched from blood (not recorded which). Source of these receptors: a woman in her twenties or thirties who had recovered from COVID-19. CDR3s include the opening cysteine and the closing phenylalanine or tryptophan. The D gene is left open where the match is weak. Clone size, where shown, is once, few, many, or a class for clones that have expanded.

v_call: TRBV15
j_call: TRBJ2-2
d_call: -
clone_size: once
cdr3_nt: TGTGCCACCAGCAGAGATCGGGTAGACACCGGGGAGCTGTTTTTT
cdr3_aa: CATSRDRVDTGELFF

v_call: TRBV5-4
j_call: TRBJ2-5
d_call: -
clone_size: few
cdr3_nt: TGTGCCAGCAGCTACCACAGGGATCTGTACTTC
cdr3_aa: CASSYHRDLYF

v_call: TRBV3-1/TRBV3-2
j_call: TRBJ2-1
d_call: -
clone_size: -
cdr3_nt: TGTGCCAGCAGCCAAGATAGGAGCGGGCAGTTCTTC
cdr3_aa: CASSQDRSGQFF

v_call: TRBV18
j_call: TRBJ1-2
d_call: TRBD1
clone_size: -
cdr3_nt: TGTGCCAGCTCACGACAGGGGGCCTATGGCTACACCTTC
cdr3_aa: CASSRQGAYGYTF

v_call: TRBV6-5
j_call: TRBJ1-3
d_call: -
clone_size: -
cdr3_nt: TGTGCCAGCAGTAAATCCAGAAGTGCTGGAAACACCATATATTTT
cdr3_aa: CASSKSRSAGNTIYF

v_call: TRBV11-3
j_call: TRBJ2-2
d_call: TRBD2
clone_size: -
cdr3_nt: TGTGCCAGCAGCCGCGGGGGGCGTAGCACCGGGGAGCTGTTTTTT
cdr3_aa: CASSRGGRSTGELFF

v_call: TRBV11-2
j_call: TRBJ1-1
d_call: -
clone_size: -
cdr3_nt: TGTGCCAGCAGCTTTACGGGTGGGGCAATGAACACTGAAGCTTTCTTT
cdr3_aa: CASSFTGGAMNTEAFF

v_call: TRBV6-5
j_call: TRBJ2-7
d_call: -
clone_size: -
cdr3_nt: TGTGCCAGCAGTTATCAGGGGAACTACGAGCAGTACTTC
cdr3_aa: CASSYQGNYEQYF

v_call: TRBV9
j_call: TRBJ2-3
d_call: -
clone_size: -
cdr3_nt: TGTGCCAGCAGCGTATCTGCAGGTCCTAGCACAGATACGCAGTATTTT
cdr3_aa: CASSVSAGPSTDTQYF

v_call: TRBV4-1
j_call: TRBJ1-1
d_call: -
clone_size: -
cdr3_nt: TGCGCCAGCAGCCAAGAACAGAGTCACGAGAACACTGAAGCTTTCTTT
cdr3_aa: CASSQEQSHENTEAFF

v_call: TRBV5-1
j_call: TRBJ2-3
d_call: -
clone_size: many
cdr3_nt: TGCGCCAGCAGCTTGGAGGGGACAAAGGGAGATACGCAGTATTTT
cdr3_aa: CASSLEGTKGDTQYF

v_call: TRBV19
j_call: TRBJ1-2
d_call: -
clone_size: -
cdr3_nt: TGTGCCAGTAGTATAGTGGGCACAAACTATGGCTACACCTTC
cdr3_aa: CASSIVGTNYGYTF

v_call: TRBV9
j_call: TRBJ1-3
d_call: TRBD1
clone_size: -
cdr3_nt: TGTGCCAGCAGCGTAGGGGGAACAGGGGTCGGAAACACCATATATTTT
cdr3_aa: CASSVGGTGVGNTIYF

v_call: TRBV9
j_call: TRBJ2-3
d_call: TRBD2
clone_size: -
cdr3_nt: TGTGCCAGCAGCGAAGTGACTAGCGGGGGCACAGATACGCAGTATTTT
cdr3_aa: CASSEVTSGGTDTQYF

v_call: TRBV15
j_call: TRBJ1-5
d_call: -
clone_size: -
cdr3_nt: TGTGCCACCAAACAGGGAAGTCAGCCCCAGCATTTT
cdr3_aa: CATKQGSQPQHF

v_call: TRBV18
j_call: TRBJ2-1
d_call: TRBD1
clone_size: -
cdr3_nt: TGTGCCAGCTCACCCCGACAGGGCGGGTATGAGGGCAATGAGCAGTTCTTC
cdr3_aa: CASSPRQGGYEGNEQFF

v_call: TRBV10-3
j_call: TRBJ2-6
d_call: -
clone_size: once
cdr3_nt: TGTGCCATCAGTGAGTCCGGGAGCCCAAGCTCTGGGGCCAACGTCCTGACTTTC
cdr3_aa: CAISESGSPSSGANVLTF